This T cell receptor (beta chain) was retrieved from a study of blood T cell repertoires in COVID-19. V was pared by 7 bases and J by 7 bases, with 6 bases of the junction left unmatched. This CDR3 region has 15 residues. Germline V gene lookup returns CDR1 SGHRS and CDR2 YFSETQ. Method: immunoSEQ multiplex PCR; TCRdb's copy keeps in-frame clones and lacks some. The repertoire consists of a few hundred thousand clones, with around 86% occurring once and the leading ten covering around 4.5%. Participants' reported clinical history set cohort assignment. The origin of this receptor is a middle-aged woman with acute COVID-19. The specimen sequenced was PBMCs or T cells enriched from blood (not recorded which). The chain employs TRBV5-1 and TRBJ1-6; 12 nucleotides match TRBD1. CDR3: CASSPGTGGNSPLHF. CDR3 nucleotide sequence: TGCGCCAGCTCACCCGGGACAGGGGGCAATTCACCCCTCCACTTT.